Listed below are T cell receptor beta chains from one sample, sequenced in a study of CD8 T cells in ankylosing spondylitis. TCRdb recomputed calls from the 5' RACE reads with MiXCR, one row per CDR3 protein. The sample holds some 100,000 distinct CDR3 sequences, over 6.5% seen once. The sequenced material came from blood, either unsorted or a sorted T cell fraction (not recorded which). Source of these receptors: a male donor with ankylosing spondylitis or in good health (not recorded which). The CDR3 runs from the conserved cysteine through the conserved F or W. The D gene is left open where the match is weak. Not all rows give a size; the values are once, few, many and, for expanded clones, a class.

D gene: .
V gene: TRBV11-2
clone size: many
J gene: TRBJ2-7
CDR3 protein: CASSLEDAQQYF
CDR3 DNA: TGTGCCAGCAGCTTAGAGGACGCACAGCAGTACTTC

D gene: TRBD1
V gene: TRBV27
clone size: many
J gene: TRBJ2-7
CDR3 protein: CASSTGTGGAGSYEQYF
CDR3 DNA: TGTGCCAGCAGCACCGGGACAGGGGGCGCGGGCTCCTACGAGCAGTACTTC

D gene: .
V gene: TRBV20-1
clone size: many
J gene: TRBJ2-5
CDR3 protein: CSAYGLKETQYF
CDR3 DNA: TGCAGTGCTTACGGACTTAAAGAGACCCAGTACTTC

D gene: .
V gene: TRBV13
clone size: many
J gene: TRBJ2-7
CDR3 protein: CASSLERRAYEQYF
CDR3 DNA: TGTGCCAGCAGCTTAGAGAGGCGAGCCTACGAGCAGTACTTC

D gene: .
V gene: TRBV25-1
clone size: many
J gene: TRBJ1-6
CDR3 protein: CASSESHSYNSPLHF
CDR3 DNA: TGTGCCAGCAGTGAATCGCACAGCTATAATTCACCCCTCCACTTT

D gene: .
V gene: TRBV9
clone size: .
J gene: TRBJ1-1
CDR3 protein: CASSTAPMNTEAFF
CDR3 DNA: TGTGCCAGCTCAACCGCACCGATGAACACTGAAGCTTTCTTT

D gene: .
V gene: TRBV12-3/TRBV12-4
clone size: many
J gene: TRBJ2-7
CDR3 protein: CASSFVAGASEQYF
CDR3 DNA: TGTGCCAGCAGTTTCGTCGCAGGGGCCAGTGAGCAGTACTTC

D gene: .
V gene: TRBV7-8
clone size: many
J gene: TRBJ2-1
CDR3 protein: CASILEPGGNEQFF
CDR3 DNA: TGTGCCAGCATCCTAGAGCCAGGCGGCAATGAGCAGTTCTTC

D gene: .
V gene: TRBV20-1
clone size: .
J gene: TRBJ1-5
CDR3 protein: CSARLTGASNQPQHF
CDR3 DNA: TGCAGTGCTAGATTGACGGGGGCCAGCAATCAGCCCCAGCATTTT

D gene: .
V gene: TRBV5-1
clone size: few
J gene: TRBJ2-1
CDR3 protein: CASSFLIADSSHEQFF
CDR3 DNA: TGCGCCAGCAGCTTTCTCATAGCGGACAGTTCCCATGAGCAGTTCTTC

D gene: TRBD1
V gene: TRBV19
clone size: many
J gene: TRBJ1-2
CDR3 protein: CASSIFVGQGADGYTF
CDR3 DNA: TGTGCCAGTAGTATTTTTGTCGGACAGGGGGCCGATGGCTACACCTTC

D gene: .
V gene: TRBV5-1
clone size: many
J gene: TRBJ2-7
CDR3 protein: CAGPQRYTYEQYF
CDR3 DNA: TGCGCCGGCCCACAGCGCTATACCTACGAGCAGTACTTC

D gene: .
V gene: TRBV7-2
clone size: many
J gene: TRBJ2-2
CDR3 protein: CASSFGRSNTGELFF
CDR3 DNA: TGTGCCAGCAGTTTTGGGAGATCGAACACCGGGGAGCTGTTTTTT

D gene: .
V gene: TRBV11-2
clone size: few
J gene: TRBJ1-2
CDR3 protein: CASSVQDVGGYTF
CDR3 DNA: TGTGCCAGCAGCGTACAGGACGTGGGTGGCTACACCTTC

D gene: TRBD1
V gene: TRBV29-1
clone size: many
J gene: TRBJ2-1
CDR3 protein: CSVEGTGAYNEQFF
CDR3 DNA: TGCAGCGTTGAAGGGACAGGGGCCTACAATGAGCAGTTCTTC

D gene: TRBD1
V gene: TRBV5-1
clone size: many
J gene: TRBJ2-3
CDR3 protein: CASSSRGPGSTDTQYF
CDR3 DNA: TGCGCCAGCAGCTCGAGGGGGCCCGGTAGCACAGATACGCAGTATTTT

D gene: TRBD2
V gene: TRBV4-3
clone size: few
J gene: TRBJ2-2
CDR3 protein: CASSQLGLAGDTGELFF
CDR3 DNA: TGCGCCAGCAGCCAATTGGGACTAGCGGGCGACACCGGGGAGCTGTTTTTT

D gene: .
V gene: TRBV7-9
clone size: .
J gene: TRBJ1-2
CDR3 protein: CASDPEGTNYGYTF
CDR3 DNA: TGTGCCAGCGACCCGGAGGGGACTAACTATGGCTACACCTTC

D gene: .
V gene: TRBV7-2
clone size: many
J gene: TRBJ2-1
CDR3 protein: CASSQNPGLYNEQFF
CDR3 DNA: TGTGCCAGCAGCCAAAACCCGGGGTTGTACAATGAGCAGTTCTTC

D gene: TRBD1
V gene: TRBV10-3
clone size: many
J gene: TRBJ1-2
CDR3 protein: CAISGTGGGGYTF
CDR3 DNA: TGTGCCATCAGTGGGACAGGGGGAGGCGGCTACACCTTC

D gene: .
V gene: TRBV14
clone size: many
J gene: TRBJ2-3
CDR3 protein: CASSLTRGGTDTQYF
CDR3 DNA: TGTGCCAGCAGCCTGACAAGAGGCGGCACAGATACGCAGTATTTT

D gene: TRBD1
V gene: TRBV7-9
clone size: many
J gene: TRBJ2-3
CDR3 protein: CASIPGQGTDTQYF
CDR3 DNA: TGTGCCAGCATCCCTGGACAGGGCACAGATACGCAGTATTTT

D gene: .
V gene: TRBV27
clone size: many
J gene: TRBJ2-7
CDR3 protein: CASRKLAANSYEQYF
CDR3 DNA: TGTGCCAGCAGAAAGCTCGCCGCAAACAGCTACGAGCAGTACTTC

D gene: TRBD1
V gene: TRBV30
clone size: many
J gene: TRBJ1-1
CDR3 protein: CAWTADRGRSAFF
CDR3 DNA: TGTGCCTGGACCGCAGACAGGGGGCGTTCAGCTTTCTTT

D gene: .
V gene: TRBV20-1
clone size: few
J gene: TRBJ2-3
CDR3 protein: CSARDHRREVPARTDTQYF
CDR3 DNA: TGCAGTGCTAGAGATCATAGGCGAGAGGTCCCCGCCCGCACAGATACGCAGTATTTT

D gene: .
V gene: TRBV5-1
clone size: many
J gene: TRBJ2-2
CDR3 protein: CASSLGQNTGELFF
CDR3 DNA: TGCGCCAGCAGCTTGGGGCAGAACACCGGGGAGCTGTTTTTT

D gene: .
V gene: TRBV20-1
clone size: many
J gene: TRBJ2-1
CDR3 protein: CSAWGQAYNEQFF
CDR3 DNA: TGCAGTGCTTGGGGTCAAGCCTACAATGAGCAGTTCTTC